The clone carrying this T cell receptor beta chain was found many times. Its antigen is currently unknown. Each TCR transcript was tagged with a 10-nucleotide random UMI during 5'RACE. TCRdb used MiXCR to reprocess the 5' RACE reads, holding one entry per CDR3 protein. Counted here are roughly 66,000 distinct CDR3 sequences, around 5% occurring once; the ten biggest clones make up about 2.2%. The sample comes from a study of neurological immune-mediated disorders. Study-wide results and limits: Private repertoires in all groups were suggested by the finding that expanded clones across subjects shared no CDR3 amino acid sequences. TCR clonal expansion peaked in HTLV-1-associated myelopathy patients and was lowest in multiple sclerosis patients.

This TCR was recovered from a woman in her 70s with multiple sclerosis. The specimen sequenced was PBMCs.

CDR3 region: CASSLFEGFNNEQFF. CDR3 in DNA: TGTGCCAGCAGCTTATTCGAGGGATTTAACAATGAGCAGTTCTTC. The chain recombines TRBV7-9 with TRBJ2-1; a possible D gene is TRBD2 (5 bases). The germline V gene encodes CDR1 SEHNR and CDR2 FQNEAQ (reference sequence). V lost 2 bases to trimming and J lost 5 bases, with 13 bases between them. The CDR3 has 15 residues.